Sequencing of this T cell receptor (beta chain) was carried out in a study of blood T cell repertoires in COVID-19. On the study more broadly: Sources were T cells, B-cell-depleted T cells, or PBMCs; the material itself was cDNA or gDNA.

Cohort allocation depended upon clinical history that participants reported. The CDR3 spans 19 residues. In germline, CDR1 is MNHEY, CDR2 SVGEGT. V was clipped by 0 bases and J by 0 bases; unmatched bases: 11. TCRdb's table, derived via immunoSEQ multiplex PCR, lists solely in-frame clones and lacks some. The sample shows fewer than 600,000 clones, roughly 90% of them seen only once. This sequence was found in a woman aged 40 to 49 who had recovered from COVID-19. Input material: PBMCs or T cells enriched from blood (not recorded which). V is TRBV6-2 or TRBV6-3 and J is TRBJ2-1, with 7 bases lining up with TRBD2. CDR3 coding DNA: TGTGCCAGCAGTTACTCTGCTTTACTAGCGAGGAGCTCCTACAATGAGCAGTTCTTC. This codes for CASSYSALLARSSYNEQFF.